This TCR beta chain was recovered during a study of blood T cell repertoires in COVID-19. As for the study in general: Sites in the United States, Italy and Spain provided acute and convalescent COVID-19 samples.

V lost 7 bases and J 8 bases, leaving 18 bases between the germline ends. The CDR3 is 14 residues long. Germline CDR1 reads SGHRS; CDR2 reads YFSETQ. Authors' analysis steps: Amplification of reference gene primers provided the estimated nucleated cell counts. Assay used: immunoSEQ multiplex PCR; TCRdb lists only in-frame clones, some missing. V and J calls and clone size are given by that table; D and trimming were obtained from the DNA. Of about 240,000 clones listed, approximately 85% were seen once; the top ten hold roughly 4.6%. The sequence came from a middle-aged man with COVID-19, enrolled during active disease. Sequences were obtained from peripheral blood. The chain joins TRBV5-1 to TRBJ1-4; unclear D gene. CDR3 sequence (DNA): TGCGCCAGCGCCCCGGGTAGTCAGTACGAAAAACTGTTTTTT. It codes for CASAPGSQYEKLFF.